Shown below are 24 T cell receptor beta chains from a single sample sequenced in a study of blood T cells in healthy people across ages. The second PCR ran about 6 to 11 cycles with a sample-barcoded 5' primer and J-beta primers. One entry per CDR3 protein, called by TCRdb with MiXCR from the 5' RACE reads. The data show approximately 1,000,000 distinct CDR3 sequences, with under 55% seen just once and around 18% held by the top ten. What was sequenced was blood. The source of these receptors is a woman aged 60 to 75 in good health.

In its sample, this clonotype was seen a few times. The J gene is TRBJ2-3, the V gene TRBV6-2 or TRBV6-3; TRBD2 is a possible D gene (6 bases). Looked up from germline, CDR1 is MNHEY and CDR2 is SVGEGT. Trimming stripped 8 bases from V and 2 bases from J, with 17 bases between. The CDR3 has 15 residues. CDR3 loop: CASAKLAVPTDTQYF. CDR3 DNA: TGTGCCAGCGCTAAACTAGCAGTTCCCACAGATACGCAGTATTTT.

This clonotype came up a few times. This rearrangement joins TRBV29-1 to TRBJ2-6, with 10 nucleotides matching TRBD1. There are 15 residues in the CDR3. CDR1 is SQVTM and CDR2 is ANQGSEA in the germline V gene. Trimming cost V 6 bases and J 1 base; bases outside gene matches: 3. CDR3 protein: CSVGTGVSGANVLTF. For the CDR3, the DNA is TGCAGCGTCGGGACAGGGGTTTCTGGGGCCAACGTCCTGACTTTC.

The chain has TRBV20-1 and TRBJ2-7, with D hard to call. Germline V gene data show CDR1 as DFQATT and CDR2 as SNEGSKA (reference sequence). V was shortened by 1 base and J by 4 bases, with 8 bases between the two germline ends. The CDR3 is made up of 12 amino acids. CDR3 in DNA: TGCAGTGCTAGAGGGACGACTTACGAGCAGTACTTC. Encoded protein: CSARGTTYEQYF.

This clonotype was seen a few times. V usage is TRBV7-2 and J usage is TRBJ2-1; D may be TRBD2 (7 bases). CDR3 length: 19 amino acids. V was shortened by 5 bases and J by 1 base, with 24 bases between the two germline ends. In germline, CDR1 is SGHTA, CDR2 FQGNSA. This CDR3 is CASSPMGLAEGGSYNEQFF. CDR3 nucleotide sequence: TGTGCCAGCAGCCCGATGGGCCTAGCGGAGGGGGGATCCTACAATGAGCAGTTCTTC.

The chain uses TRBV6-6 and TRBJ2-7; TRBD2 matches at 7 bases. CDR1 is MNHNY and CDR2 is SVGAGI in the germline V gene (reference sequence). J was trimmed by 5 bases and V by 2 bases; bases with no gene match: 6. The CDR3 loop spans 14 amino acids. DNA of the CDR3: TGTGCCAGCAGTTACGTTGCGGGAGACAACGAGCAGTACTTC. Protein: CASSYVAGDNEQYF.

The sample holds a few counts of this clonotype. V is TRBV11-2 and J is TRBJ2-1; D is tentatively TRBD1 or TRBD2 (5 bases each). This CDR3 comprises 15 residues. Germline V gene data show CDR1 as SGHAT and CDR2 as FQNNGV. V lost 5 bases to trimming and J lost 1 base, with 12 bases between them. CDR3 nucleotides: TGTGCCAGCAGCCGAGGGACCGCATCCTACAATGAGCAGTTCTTC. Its translation: CASSRGTASYNEQFF.

This clonotype was seen a few times. The chain recombines TRBV11-2 with TRBJ2-7; 9 nucleotides agree with TRBD2. V gave up 4 bases and J gave up 1 base; unmatched junction bases: 8. Per the germline V gene, CDR1 is SGHAT and CDR2 is FQNNGV. The CDR3 length is 16 residues. The CDR3 DNA sequence: TGTGCCAGCAGCTCAGCGGAGACTAGCGGTTCCTACGAGCAGTACTTC. Its protein product is CASSSAETSGSYEQYF. Filled out from reference TRBV11-2 and TRBJ2-7, the complete variable domain reads EAGVAQSPRYKIIEKRQSVAFWCNPISGHATLYWYQQILGQGPKLLIQFQNNGVVDDSQLPKDRFSAERLKGVDSTLKIQPAKLEDSAVYLCASSSAETSGSYEQYFGPGTRLTVT.

This clonotype was observed a few times. The chain employs TRBV7-9 and TRBJ2-3; 7 bases line up with TRBD1. Germline loops: CDR1 SEHNR, CDR2 FQNEAQ (reference sequence). The V gene end was trimmed by 6 bases and the J gene end by 2 bases; junction bases not matched to a gene: 5. The CDR3 is 14 residues long. CDR3 bases: TGTGCCAGCAGTGCCACAGGGGCCACAGATACGCAGTATTTT. It specifies CASSATGATDTQYF.

As to this clonotype: One junction end disagrees with the germline gene, perhaps due to a read error. The chain couples TRBV14 to TRBJ2-1; 12 nucleotides match TRBD2. Germline CDR1 and CDR2: SGHDN and FVKESK. The CDR3 has 20 residues. The CDR3 loop reads CACSQKYGLAGFSSYNEQFF. DNA for the CDR3: TGTGCCTGCAGCCAAAAGTATGGACTAGCGGGGTTTAGCTCCTACAATGAGCAGTTCTTC. Drawing the rest from reference TRBV14 and TRBJ2-1, the complete variable domain is EAGVTQFPSHSVIEKGQTVTLRCDPISGHDNLYWYRRVMGKEIKFLLHFVKESKQDESGMPNNRFLAERTGGTYSTLKVQPAELEDSGVYFCACSQKYGLAGFSSYNEQFFGPGTRLTVL.

The chain uses TRBV20-1 and TRBJ2-7, with D possibly matching TRBD2 (6 bases). Germline V gene lookup returns CDR1 DFQATT and CDR2 SNEGSKA (reference sequence). Trimming shortened V by 4 bases and J by 3 bases, and 13 bases separated the two germline ends. The CDR3 length is 13 residues. The CDR3: CSATRSGLYEQYF. The CDR3 bases are TGCAGTGCTACCAGGAGCGGGCTCTACGAGCAGTACTTC.

The V call is TRBV10-3, the J call TRBJ1-4; D remains unclear. The CDR3 sequence is 13 residues long. V was shortened by 6 bases and J by 2 bases, with 7 bases between the two germline ends. The V gene's germline CDR1 is ENHRY and CDR2 SYGVKD. The DNA of the CDR3 is TGTGCCATCAGCGGGGATACTAATGAAAAACTGTTTTTT. It yields the protein CAISGDTNEKLFF.

Comments on this clonotype: A much more abundant neighbour one base away suggests this may be a read error. This sequence joins TRBV5-1 and TRBJ2-3; D is unclear. CDR1 is SGHRS and CDR2 is YFSETQ in the germline V gene. CDR3 length equals 17 residues. V dropped 2 bases and J dropped 3 bases, with 19 bases sitting between them. For the CDR3, the DNA is TGCGCCAGCAGCTTCGATAGTAGGGTCGGTGGAACAGATACGCAGTATTTT. This gives the protein CASSFDSRVGGTDTQYF.

Here the CDR3 reads CATWTENYGYTF. CDR3 DNA sequence: TGTGCCACCTGGACAGAAAACTATGGCTACACCTTC. The V gene is TRBV6-2 or TRBV6-3, the J gene TRBJ1-2, with a tentative D call TRBD1 (6 bases). V lost 10 bases, J lost 2 bases, and 11 bases lay in between. Germline V gene data show CDR1 as MNHEY and CDR2 as SVGEGT. The CDR3 runs to 12 residues.

On this clonotype: The germline gene is not matched at one end of the junction; a read error may be the cause. The V and J genes are TRBV12-3 or TRBV12-4 and TRBJ2-3; D not resolved. The CDR3 has 15 residues. In DNA form, the CDR3 reads TGTGCCAGCAGTTTAGTGGCGGTGGGCGCAGATGCGCAGTATTTT. Its translation: CASSLVAVGADAQYF.

The gene calls are TRBV6-2 or TRBV6-3 and TRBJ2-1; D is unresolved. CDR3 length equals 14 residues. Trimming cost V 0 bases and J 9 bases, with 12 bases left between them. In germline, CDR1 is MNHEY, CDR2 SVGEGT. In DNA form, the CDR3 reads TGTGCCAGCAGTTACTCGTTGTTTTACGGTGAGCAGTTCTTC. Its translation: CASSYSLFYGEQFF.

The gene calls are TRBV12-3 or TRBV12-4 and TRBJ2-6, with D possibly matching TRBD1 (5 bases). V was cut by 4 bases and J by 1 base, with 8 bases left in between. The CDR3 extends over 15 amino acids. The CDR3 DNA reads TGTGCCAGCAGTTCGACAGTTTCTGGGGCCAACGTCCTGACTTTC. Translated, it gives CASSSTVSGANVLTF.

About this clonotype: The junction does not match germline at one end; this may be a read error. The chain couples TRBV20-1 to TRBJ2-7; weak D call: TRBD2 (6 bases). The J call may be wrong; the DNA end is better matched by TRBJ2-5. CDR1 DFQATT and CDR2 SNEGSKA come from the germline V gene (reference sequence). The length of the CDR3 is 12 residues. The CDR3 spells CSANSGRETQYF. DNA of the CDR3: TGTAGTGCCAACTCGGGGAGGGAGACCCAGTACTTC.

This clonotype occurred once. A much larger clone differs by one base, so this may be a read error. The chain carries TRBV11-2 and TRBJ2-5; D is unresolved. Trimming removed 4 bases from V and 11 bases from J, with 17 bases in between. The CDR3 runs to 13 residues. CDR1 is SGHAT and CDR2 is FQNNGV in the germline V gene. DNA for the CDR3: TGTGCCAGCAGCTCCCAGACTTGGGATGAGCAGTACTTC. Translated: CASSSQTWDEQYF.

This chain links TRBV28 with TRBJ2-5, with TRBD1 as a possible D gene (6 bases). Germline-derived CDR1 and CDR2 are MDHEN and SYDVKM. This CDR3 has 14 residues. V shed 5 bases and J shed 1 base, with 11 bases lying between them. In DNA, the CDR3 is TGTGCCAGCAGTATTCCAGGGGTCCAAGAGACCCAGTACTTC. Translation: CASSIPGVQETQYF.

This clonotype was counted only a few times. This sequence joins TRBV12-3 or TRBV12-4 and TRBJ2-3; D assignment may be TRBD1 or TRBD2 (5 bases each). The CDR3 is 13 residues long. The ends were cut back, 10 bases at V and 4 bases at J, with 15 bases in the middle. The CDR3 nucleotides read TGTGCCACGGGGCAAGGGGCCGCAGATACGCAGTATTTT. This sequence encodes CATGQGAADTQYF.

The CDR3, as DNA: TGTGCCAGCAGCTGGACCGGGCGGGAGACCCAGTTCTTC. Residues: CASSWTGRETQFF. The rearrangement joins TRBV3-1 to TRBJ2-1, with 7 bases that match TRBD2. CDR3 size: 13 residues. V shed 5 bases, J shed 13 bases, and the junction held 11 bases outside the gene matches. The germline V gene encodes CDR1 LGHDT and CDR2 YNNKEL (reference sequence).

This clonotype was seen a few times. V usage is TRBV11-3 and J usage is TRBJ2-5; maybe TRBD2 (6 bases). CDR1 SGHNT and CDR2 YENEEA come from the germline V gene. V lost 4 bases and J lost 3, with 12 bases in between. This CDR3 has 14 residues. The CDR3 loop is CASSSRLDEETQYF. CDR3 coding DNA: TGTGCCAGCAGCTCACGACTAGACGAAGAGACCCAGTACTTC.

The rearrangement uses TRBV20-1 and TRBJ1-2; D perhaps matches TRBD1 (5 bases). Looked up from germline, CDR1 is DFQATT and CDR2 is SNEGSKA (reference sequence). CDR3 size: 12 residues. The V end lost 2 bases, the J end lost 8 bases, and 12 bases lay between the germline ends. Here the CDR3 reads CSARFLTEGYTF. Here the CDR3 DNA reads TGCAGTGCTAGATTCTTGACAGAAGGCTACACCTTC.

The chain recombines TRBV10-3 with TRBJ2-1; 9 bases match TRBD2. The V gene's germline CDR1 is ENHRY and CDR2 SYGVKD. Germline trimming cut 4 bases from V and 4 bases from J; bases unmatched to any gene: 8. The CDR3 consists of 16 residues. CDR3 protein: CAISVGGGRAYNEQFF. CDR3 nucleotides: TGTGCCATCAGTGTTGGGGGCGGGAGGGCATACAATGAGCAGTTCTTC.